Shown below are 3 T cell receptor beta chains from a single sample sequenced in a study of blood T cell repertoires in COVID-19 (dated by TCRdb to the early 2020s). The library was prepared using the immunoSEQ multiplex PCR assay. Imported from immuneACCESS, the table was reduced by TCRdb to in-frame sequences with V and J called. These copies leave out some clones; in studies compared against another copy, an unresolved V gene accounts for under half, and the cause of the remainder is not known. The sample table lists approximately 200,000 clones, 87% of them with a count of one. The ten largest clones add up to approximately 2.2% of the sample. Sequencing was done on a sample of PBMCs or T cells enriched from blood (not recorded which). These receptors all stem from a woman aged 30 to 39 who had recovered from COVID-19.

Notes on this clone: Different DNA sequences within this sample yield the same CDR3. J is TRBJ2-5 and V is TRBV7-2; 14 bases map to TRBD2. Unmatched junction bases numbered 2, after V lost 5 bases and J lost 3 bases. From germline, CDR1 is SGHTA and CDR2 FQGNSA. CDR3 length: 15 residues. CDR3: CASSGLAGGKETQYF. The CDR3 DNA sequence: TGTGCCAGCAGCGGACTAGCGGGAGGAAAAGAGACCCAGTACTTC.

This sequence joins TRBV6-4 and TRBJ2-1; TRBD2 matches at 13 bases. The germline V gene has CDR1 MRHNA and CDR2 SNTAGT. This CDR3 region has 17 residues. Trimming at V came to 5 bases and at J to 5 bases, leaving 9 bases not matched to a gene. CDR3 protein: CASSSTSGRNFNNEQFF. The CDR3 DNA is TGTGCCAGCAGTTCGACTAGCGGGAGGAATTTCAACAATGAGCAGTTCTTC.

V usage is TRBV7-9 and J usage is TRBJ1-3, with D possibly matching TRBD1 (5 bases). CDR1 SEHNR and CDR2 FQNEAQ come from the germline V gene (reference sequence). The V gene lost 5 bases and the J gene lost 1 base, with 15 bases spanning the gap. This CDR3 is built from 16 residues. The CDR3, as DNA: TGTGCCAGCAGCAGTTCTTGGGGGGTGTCTGGAAACACCATATATTTT. This translates into CASSSSWGVSGNTIYF.